These T cell receptor beta chains were read from a single sample in a study of OX40 agonist ivuxolimab in advanced cancers. The data were produced by immunoSEQ multiplex PCR, yet TCRdb's version contains in-frame clones alone and is incomplete. The profile shows 100,000 to 150,000 clones, just under 95% of them singletons. The sample consisted of CD4+ or CD8+ T cells sorted from blood, taken in a trial of the OX40 agonist ivuxolimab. Source of these receptors: an adult with an advanced solid tumor such as melanoma, head and neck, liver or kidney cancer. CDR3s include the opening cysteine and the closing phenylalanine or tryptophan. Fields, in order: V gene, J gene, clone size, CDR3 protein. Where a row states a size, it is once, few, many or the class of an expanded clone; other rows omit it.

V gene: TRBV4-3
J gene: TRBJ2-7
clone size: few
CDR3 protein: CASSQDLASGRDQQYF

V gene: TRBV20-1
J gene: TRBJ1-1
clone size: few
CDR3 protein: CSYADGTEAFF

V gene: TRBV25-1
J gene: TRBJ2-2
clone size: -
CDR3 protein: CASSSVNTGELFF

V gene: TRBV4-1
J gene: TRBJ2-5
clone size: -
CDR3 protein: CASSQQQGSGETQYF

V gene: TRBV5-1
J gene: TRBJ2-3
clone size: -
CDR3 protein: CASSPAPSRGGTDTQYF

V gene: TRBV28
J gene: TRBJ2-7
clone size: -
CDR3 protein: CASTSGGLTYEQYF

V gene: TRBV4-2
J gene: TRBJ2-5
clone size: once
CDR3 protein: CASSQRGETQYF

V gene: TRBV19
J gene: TRBJ2-1
clone size: -
CDR3 protein: CASSDGTTYNEQFF

V gene: TRBV27
J gene: TRBJ2-4
clone size: -
CDR3 protein: CASSPWGQGAGNIQYF

V gene: TRBV19
J gene: TRBJ1-1
clone size: -
CDR3 protein: CASSIIGGREKEAFF

V gene: TRBV11-2
J gene: TRBJ1-1
clone size: -
CDR3 protein: CASSLGPRNTEAFF

V gene: TRBV29-1
J gene: TRBJ1-1
clone size: -
CDR3 protein: CSVEVNTEAFF

V gene: TRBV28
J gene: TRBJ2-5
clone size: -
CDR3 protein: CASSLAGVGETQYF

V gene: TRBV5-6
J gene: TRBJ2-1
clone size: -
CDR3 protein: CASSMTGTGPNEQFF

V gene: TRBV7-3
J gene: TRBJ2-2
clone size: -
CDR3 protein: CASSSGLAGGGELFF

V gene: TRBV19
J gene: TRBJ2-3
clone size: -
CDR3 protein: CASRAPSTDTQYF

V gene: TRBV28
J gene: TRBJ1-5
clone size: -
CDR3 protein: CASTSSLGRRNQPQHF

V gene: TRBV7-6
J gene: TRBJ2-5
clone size: -
CDR3 protein: CASSLGRKETQYF

V gene: TRBV7-6
J gene: TRBJ1-4
clone size: -
CDR3 protein: CASSSVGRGGEKLFF

V gene: TRBV4-2
J gene: TRBJ2-5
clone size: -
CDR3 protein: CASSQDLKRATSGTETQYF

V gene: TRBV28
J gene: TRBJ1-4
clone size: -
CDR3 protein: CASSSSAGDSYEKLFF

V gene: TRBV7-3
J gene: TRBJ2-2
clone size: -
CDR3 protein: CASSLWGDNTGELFF

V gene: TRBV2
J gene: TRBJ2-1
clone size: once
CDR3 protein: CASTDSGSRINEQFF

V gene: TRBV6-1
J gene: TRBJ1-5
clone size: few
CDR3 protein: CASSTRHHQPQHF

V gene: TRBV6-6
J gene: TRBJ1-2
clone size: -
CDR3 protein: CASSRWGYYGYTF

V gene: TRBV7-9
J gene: TRBJ2-2
clone size: -
CDR3 protein: CATPSGGREYTGELFF

V gene: TRBV7-3
J gene: TRBJ2-3
clone size: -
CDR3 protein: CASSVGGSTDTQYF

V gene: TRBV6-5
J gene: TRBJ1-6
clone size: -
CDR3 protein: CASSLTNSPLHF

V gene: TRBV10-1
J gene: TRBJ2-7
clone size: -
CDR3 protein: CASLKRGAAAYEQYF